Listed below are T cell receptor beta chains from one sample, sequenced in a study of cytomegalovirus exposure and HLA in healthy donors. This table comes from immunoSEQ multiplex PCR, and its TCRdb copy is limited to in-frame clones, with some not included. This table holds over 85,000 clones, 75% to 80% found once. The sequencing sample was made of PBMCs. These receptors came from a woman aged 40 to 49 in good health and CMV-seronegative. Each CDR3 is given with its conserved first and last residue. A D gene is named only where the DNA matches it firmly. Clone size is stated in some rows and not others, as once, few, many or a class when expanded.

TRBV18	TRBD1	TRBJ2-7	few	TGTGCCAGCTCACCGTCCCGGGACAGGACACCCTACGAGCAGTACTTC	CASSPSRDRTPYEQYF
TRBV7-3	TRBD1	TRBJ2-7	-	TGTGCCAGCAGCTTGGACAGGGGCTCTGAGCAGTACTTC	CASSLDRGSEQYF
TRBV7-8	TRBD1	TRBJ2-7	-	TGTGCCAGCAGCCCCCCGGGACAGGGTGTCTACGAGCAGTACTTC	CASSPPGQGVYEQYF
TRBV5-1	-	TRBJ2-3	-	TGCGCCAGCAGCTTGGGGCAGGGGTTGGCAGATACGCAGTATTTT	CASSLGQGLADTQYF
TRBV4-1	TRBD1	TRBJ1-6	-	TGCGCCAGCAGCCAAGGGCGACAGGGGAGGGGATCACCCCTCCACTTT	CASSQGRQGRGSPLHF
TRBV18	-	TRBJ1-5	-	TGTGCCAGCTCACCCCCAGGGGTAATGTTTCAGCCCCAGCATTTT	CASSPPGVMFQPQHF
TRBV28	TRBD1	TRBJ1-2	-	TGTGCCAGCACCCGACCTCCGGGACAGGGGAACTATGGCTACACCTTC	CASTRPPGQGNYGYTF
TRBV11-2	-	TRBJ1-1	-	TGTGCCAGCAGCCCCAACCCGACAGGCCTAGGAGCTTTCTTT	CASSPNPTGLGAFF
TRBV6-6	TRBD1	TRBJ1-6	-	TGTGCCAGCAACCGGGACAGAACGGGGTCCCCTTCACCCCTCCACTTT	CASNRDRTGSPSPLHF
TRBV4-2	TRBD2	TRBJ2-3	many	TGTGCCAGCAGCCAAGTAGAGACTAGCGGGGGGGGTGGTAGCACAGATACGCAGTATTTT	CASSQVETSGGGGSTDTQYF
TRBV6-6	TRBD1	TRBJ2-5	-	TGTGCCAGCAGATTGACAGGGGAAGTGGAGACCCAGTACTTC	CASRLTGEVETQYF
TRBV7-9	TRBD1	TRBJ2-7	once	TGTGCCAGCAGCGCCATCACGACAGGGATTCCGTACTTC	CASSAITTGIPYF
TRBV6-6	-	TRBJ1-5	few	TGTGCCAGCAGTGTCCCGGACATGGGATATCAGCCCCAGCATTTT	CASSVPDMGYQPQHF
TRBV19	-	TRBJ1-1	once	TGTGCCAGTACCCCCTTTACAGGGTATGGGAACACTGAAGCTTTCTTT	CASTPFTGYGNTEAFF
TRBV6-1	TRBD2	TRBJ2-5	-	TGTGCCGGCTCCCTAAGCGGGGGGGCCGGAGAGACCCAGTACTTC	CAGSLSGGAGETQYF
TRBV5-1	-	TRBJ2-7	-	TGCGCCAGCAGCTTGGTACTCCCCTCGGGGGAGCAGTACTTC	CASSLVLPSGEQYF
TRBV6-5	-	TRBJ2-3	-	TGTGCCAGCAGGCAGGGTTCAGATACGCAGTATTTT	CASRQGSDTQYF
TRBV27	TRBD1	TRBJ1-2	-	TGTGCCAGCAGTTTCTCCGCCCAGGGGGGCGGTGGCTACACCTTC	CASSFSAQGGGGYTF
TRBV19	-	TRBJ1-4	-	TGTGCCAGTAGTATGGTGGCCGCCAGGGGCCGCGAAAAACTGTTTTTT	CASSMVAARGREKLFF
TRBV4-3	TRBD1	TRBJ1-1	-	TGCGCCAGCAGCCAGTTACACAGGGGCACTGAAGCTTTCTTT	CASSQLHRGTEAFF
TRBV27	-	TRBJ1-1	-	TGTGCCAGCAGCTTATCGTGGACAGAATGGACTGAAGCTTTCTTT	CASSLSWTEWTEAFF
TRBV28	-	TRBJ1-2	-	TGTGCCAGCAGTTTCGCGGCTAACTATGGCTACACCTTC	CASSFAANYGYTF
TRBV7-3	-	TRBJ2-5	once	TGTGCCAGCAGCGAAGGGGTCGGTCAGACCCAGTACTTC	CASSEGVGQTQYF
TRBV28	-	TRBJ1-4	-	TGTGCCAGCAGTTTTCAGGTGTATGAAAAACTGTTTTTT	CASSFQVYEKLFF
TRBV10-3	-	TRBJ1-4	few	TGTGCCATCAGTGACACGACAGGTTCTAATGAAAAACTGTTTTTT	CAISDTTGSNEKLFF
TRBV6-5	-	TRBJ2-3	few	TGTGCCAGCAGTATAGCAGATACGCAGTATTTT	CASSIADTQYF
TRBV5-1	-	TRBJ1-4	few	TGCGCCAGCAGCTTGGCGGCAACTAATGAAAAACTGTTTTTT	CASSLAATNEKLFF
TRBV9	-	TRBJ1-4	-	TGTGCCAGCAGCGTAGCCGGGGGACCTAATGAAAAACTGTTTTTT	CASSVAGGPNEKLFF
TRBV7-3	-	TRBJ1-1	-	TGTGCCAGCAGCTCGGGACCCAGGGGAATAAACACTGAAGCTTTCTTT	CASSSGPRGINTEAFF
TRBV5-1	-	TRBJ2-5	-	TGCGCCAGCAGCCCCCTTCTCCGGGTCGTAAGAGGCCAAGAGACCCAGTACTTC	CASSPLLRVVRGQETQYF
TRBV29-1	TRBD1	TRBJ2-2	-	TGCAGCGTTGAATGGGGACAGGGGTTGCACACCGGGGAGCTGTTTTTT	CSVEWGQGLHTGELFF
TRBV19	TRBD1	TRBJ2-6	-	TGTGCCAGTAGTACTGGGACAGGGAGGCTCATTTATGGGGCCAACGTCCTGACTTTC	CASSTGTGRLIYGANVLTF
TRBV6-1	-	TRBJ2-7	-	TGTGCCAGCAGCCGAACGGACGGGGGTGGGTACGAGCAGTACTTC	CASSRTDGGGYEQYF
TRBV12-5	-	TRBJ1-6	-	TGTGCTAGTGGTCCCCAGGGTCTTTCCTATAATTCACCCCTCCACTTT	CASGPQGLSYNSPLHF
TRBV4-3	TRBD1	TRBJ2-3	once	TGCGCCAGCAGCCAAGATAGATCGACAGGGTCCCGCACAGATACGCAGTATTTT	CASSQDRSTGSRTDTQYF
TRBV19	TRBD2	TRBJ2-5	once	TGTGCCAGTAGTATAGATAGTAGGAGTAGCGGGAGGCAAGAGACCCAGTACTTC	CASSIDSRSSGRQETQYF
TRBV9	-	TRBJ1-6	-	TGTGCCAGCAGCGTAGTGGGGGCAGCTTATTCACCCCTCCACTTT	CASSVVGAAYSPLHF